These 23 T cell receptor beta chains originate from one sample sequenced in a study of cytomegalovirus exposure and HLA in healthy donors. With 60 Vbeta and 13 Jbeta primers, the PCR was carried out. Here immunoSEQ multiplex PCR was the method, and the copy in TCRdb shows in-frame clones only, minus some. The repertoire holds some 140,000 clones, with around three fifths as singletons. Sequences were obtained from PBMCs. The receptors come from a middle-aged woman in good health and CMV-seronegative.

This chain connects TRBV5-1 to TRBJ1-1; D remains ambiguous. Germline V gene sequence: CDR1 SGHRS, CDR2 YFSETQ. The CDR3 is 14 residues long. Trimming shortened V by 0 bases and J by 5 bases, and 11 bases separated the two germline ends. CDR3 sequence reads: CASSLGGTGTEAFF. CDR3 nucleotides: TGCGCCAGCAGCTTGGGAGGTACTGGAACTGAAGCTTTCTTT.

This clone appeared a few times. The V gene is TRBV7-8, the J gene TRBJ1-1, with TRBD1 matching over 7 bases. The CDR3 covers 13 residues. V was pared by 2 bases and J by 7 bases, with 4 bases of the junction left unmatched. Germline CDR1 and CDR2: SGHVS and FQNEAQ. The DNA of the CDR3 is TGTGCCAGCAGCTTAACAGGGGAGGTTGAAGCTTTCTTT. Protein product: CASSLTGEVEAFF.

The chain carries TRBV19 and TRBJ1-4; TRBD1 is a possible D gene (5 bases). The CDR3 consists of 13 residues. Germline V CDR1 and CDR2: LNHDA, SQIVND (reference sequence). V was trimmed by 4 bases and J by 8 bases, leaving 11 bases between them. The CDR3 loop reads CASSRDWREKLFF. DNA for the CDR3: TGTGCCAGTAGTAGGGACTGGAGGGAAAAACTGTTTTTT. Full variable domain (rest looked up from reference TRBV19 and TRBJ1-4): DGGITQSPKYLFRKEGQNVTLSCEQNLNHDAMYWYRQDPGQGLRLIYYSQIVNDFQKGDIAEGYSVSREKKESFPLTVTSAQKNPTAFYLCASSRDWREKLFFGSGTQLSVL.

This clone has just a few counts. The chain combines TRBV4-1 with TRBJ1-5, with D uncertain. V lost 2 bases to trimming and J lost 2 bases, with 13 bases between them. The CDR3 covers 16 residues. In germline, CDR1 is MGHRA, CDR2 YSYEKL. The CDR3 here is CASSQRGGSGNQPQHF. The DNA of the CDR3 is TGCGCCAGCAGCCAACGGGGAGGGAGTGGCAATCAGCCCCAGCATTTT.

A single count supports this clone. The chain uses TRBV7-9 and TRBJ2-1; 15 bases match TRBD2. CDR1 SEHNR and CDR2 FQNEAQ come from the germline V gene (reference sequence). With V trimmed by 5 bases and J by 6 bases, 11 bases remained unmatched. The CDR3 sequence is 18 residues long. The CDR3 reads CASSPGTSGGSLGNEQFF. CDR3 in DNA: TGTGCCAGCAGCCCCGGGACTAGCGGGGGGTCACTTGGCAATGAGCAGTTCTTC. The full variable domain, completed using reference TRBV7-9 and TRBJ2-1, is DTGVSQNPRHKITKRGQNVTFRCDPISEHNRLYWYRQTLGQGPEFLTYFQNEAQLEKSRLLSDRFSAERPKGSFSTLEIQRTEQGDSAMYLCASSPGTSGGSLGNEQFFGPGTRLTVL.

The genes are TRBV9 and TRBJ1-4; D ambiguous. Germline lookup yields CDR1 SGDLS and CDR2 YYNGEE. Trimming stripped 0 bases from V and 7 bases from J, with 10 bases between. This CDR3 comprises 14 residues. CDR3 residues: CASSVGPESEKLFF. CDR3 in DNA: TGTGCCAGCAGCGTAGGACCGGAGAGTGAAAAACTGTTTTTT.

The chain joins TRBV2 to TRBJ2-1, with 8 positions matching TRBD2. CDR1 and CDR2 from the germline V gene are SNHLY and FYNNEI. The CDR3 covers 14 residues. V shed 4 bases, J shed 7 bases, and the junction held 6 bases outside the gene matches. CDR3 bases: TGTGCCAGCAGTGGGACTAGCCAACGGAATGAGCAGTTCTTC. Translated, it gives CASSGTSQRNEQFF.

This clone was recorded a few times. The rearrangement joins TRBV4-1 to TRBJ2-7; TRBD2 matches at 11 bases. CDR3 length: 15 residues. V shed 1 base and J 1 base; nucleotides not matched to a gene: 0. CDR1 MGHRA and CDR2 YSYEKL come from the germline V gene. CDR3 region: CASSQGLAGSYEQYF. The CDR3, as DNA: TGCGCCAGCAGCCAAGGACTAGCGGGGTCCTACGAGCAGTACTTC.

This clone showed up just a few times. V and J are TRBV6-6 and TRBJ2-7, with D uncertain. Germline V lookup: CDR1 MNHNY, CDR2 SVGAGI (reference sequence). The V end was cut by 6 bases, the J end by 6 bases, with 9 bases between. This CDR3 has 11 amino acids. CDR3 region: CASSSLFEQYF. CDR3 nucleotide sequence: TGTGCCAGCAGCTCCCTTTTCGAGCAGTACTTC.

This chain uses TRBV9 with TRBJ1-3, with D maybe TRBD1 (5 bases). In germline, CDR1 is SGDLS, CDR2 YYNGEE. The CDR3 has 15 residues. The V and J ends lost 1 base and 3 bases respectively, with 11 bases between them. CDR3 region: CASSVMEGSGNTIYF. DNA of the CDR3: TGTGCCAGCAGCGTAATGGAGGGGAGTGGAAACACCATATATTTT.

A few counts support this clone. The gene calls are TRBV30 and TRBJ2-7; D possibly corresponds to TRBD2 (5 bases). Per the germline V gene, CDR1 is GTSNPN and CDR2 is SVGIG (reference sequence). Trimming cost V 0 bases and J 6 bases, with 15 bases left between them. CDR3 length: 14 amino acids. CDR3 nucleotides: TGTGCCTGGAGTGTCAGGCGGGTGGGGTTCGAGCAGTACTTC. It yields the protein CAWSVRRVGFEQYF. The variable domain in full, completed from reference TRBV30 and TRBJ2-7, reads SQTIHQWPATLVQPVGSPLSLECTVEGTSNPNLYWYRQAAGRGLQLLFYSVGIGQISSEVPQNLSASRPQDRQFILSSKKLLLSDSGFYLCAWSVRRVGFEQYFGPGTRLTVT.

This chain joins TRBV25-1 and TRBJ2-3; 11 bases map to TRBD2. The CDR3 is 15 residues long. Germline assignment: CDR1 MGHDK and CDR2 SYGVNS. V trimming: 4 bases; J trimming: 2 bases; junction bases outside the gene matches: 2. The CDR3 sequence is CASSGTSGFTDTQYF. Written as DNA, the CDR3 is TGTGCCAGCAGTGGGACTAGCGGGTTCACAGATACGCAGTATTTT.

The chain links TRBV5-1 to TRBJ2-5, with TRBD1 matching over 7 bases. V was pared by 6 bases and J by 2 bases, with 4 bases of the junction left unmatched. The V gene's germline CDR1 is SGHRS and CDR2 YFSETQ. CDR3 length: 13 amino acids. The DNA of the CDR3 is TGCGCCAGCAACAGGGGAAAACAAGAGACCCAGTACTTC. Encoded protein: CASNRGKQETQYF.

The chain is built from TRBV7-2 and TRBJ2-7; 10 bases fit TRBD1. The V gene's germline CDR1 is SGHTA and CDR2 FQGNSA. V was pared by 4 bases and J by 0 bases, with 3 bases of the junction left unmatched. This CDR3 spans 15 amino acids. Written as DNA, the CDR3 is TGTGCCAGCAGCTACCGGGACAGGGGCTCCTACGAGCAGTACTTC. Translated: CASSYRDRGSYEQYF.

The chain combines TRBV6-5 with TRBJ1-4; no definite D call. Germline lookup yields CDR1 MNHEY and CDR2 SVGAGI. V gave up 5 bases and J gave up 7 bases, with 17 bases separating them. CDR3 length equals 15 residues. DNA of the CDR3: TGTGCCAGCAGTAAGTCAACAGTCCTCCCTGAAAAACTGTTTTTT. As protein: CASSKSTVLPEKLFF.

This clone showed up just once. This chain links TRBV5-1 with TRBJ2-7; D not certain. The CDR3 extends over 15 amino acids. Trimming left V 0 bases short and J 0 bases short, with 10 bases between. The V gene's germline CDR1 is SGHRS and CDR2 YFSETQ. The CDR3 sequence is CASSLGGISSYEQYF. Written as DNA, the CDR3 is TGCGCCAGCAGCTTGGGCGGAATCAGCTCCTACGAGCAGTACTTC. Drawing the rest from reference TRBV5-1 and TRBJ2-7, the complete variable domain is KAGVTQTPRYLIKTRGQQVTLSCSPISGHRSVSWYQQTPGQGLQFLFEYFSETQRNKGNFPGRFSGRQFSNSRSEMNVSTLELGDSALYLCASSLGGISSYEQYFGPGTRLTVT.

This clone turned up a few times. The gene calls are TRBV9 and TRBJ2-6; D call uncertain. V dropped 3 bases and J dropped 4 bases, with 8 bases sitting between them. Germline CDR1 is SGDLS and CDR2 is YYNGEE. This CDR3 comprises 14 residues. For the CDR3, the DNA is TGTGCCAGCAGCGGCGTCAGGGGGGCCAACGTCCTGACTTTC. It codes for CASSGVRGANVLTF.

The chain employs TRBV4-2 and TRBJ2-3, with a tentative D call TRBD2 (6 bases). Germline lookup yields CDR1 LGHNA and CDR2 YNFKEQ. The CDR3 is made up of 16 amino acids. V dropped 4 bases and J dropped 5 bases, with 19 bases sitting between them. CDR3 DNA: TGTGCCAGCAGCCCCAGAGGCGCAGAGGGAGGAGATACGCAGTATTTT. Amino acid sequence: CASSPRGAEGGDTQYF.

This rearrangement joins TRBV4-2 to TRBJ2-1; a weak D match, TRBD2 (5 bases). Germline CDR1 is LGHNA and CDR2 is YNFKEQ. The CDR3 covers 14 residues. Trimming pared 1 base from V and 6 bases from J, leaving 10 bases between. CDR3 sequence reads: CASSQVRAGNEQFF. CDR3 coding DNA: TGTGCCAGCAGCCAAGTGCGGGCTGGCAATGAGCAGTTCTTC.

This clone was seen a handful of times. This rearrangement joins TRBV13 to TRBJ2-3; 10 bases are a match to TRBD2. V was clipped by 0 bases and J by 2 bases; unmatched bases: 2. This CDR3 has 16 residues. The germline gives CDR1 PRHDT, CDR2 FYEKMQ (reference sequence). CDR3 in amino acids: CASSLGLAGDTDTQYF. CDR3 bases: TGTGCCAGCAGCTTAGGCCTAGCGGGGGACACAGATACGCAGTATTTT.

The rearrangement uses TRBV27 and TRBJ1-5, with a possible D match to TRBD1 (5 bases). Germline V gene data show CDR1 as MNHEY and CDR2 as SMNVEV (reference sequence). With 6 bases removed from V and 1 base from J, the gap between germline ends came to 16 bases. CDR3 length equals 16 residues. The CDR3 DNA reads TGTGCCAGCAGCCCCAGGGTCTCAAGGAGCAATCAGCCCCAGCATTTT. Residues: CASSPRVSRSNQPQHF.

CDR3 loop: CASSRSVNTEAFF. The CDR3 DNA reads as TGTGCCAGCAGCCGTTCAGTGAACACTGAAGCTTTCTTT. The J gene is TRBJ1-1, the V gene TRBV14; D not certain. Trimming left V 4 bases short and J 0 bases short, with 6 bases between. This CDR3 has 13 amino acids. CDR1 and CDR2 from the germline V gene are SGHDN and FVKESK.

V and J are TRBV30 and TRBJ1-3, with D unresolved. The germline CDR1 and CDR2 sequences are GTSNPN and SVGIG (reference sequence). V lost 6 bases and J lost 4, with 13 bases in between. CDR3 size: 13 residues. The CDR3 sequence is CACHRGSGNTIYF. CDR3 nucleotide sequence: TGTGCCTGCCATCGGGGTAGCGGAAACACCATATATTTT.